There are many counts of the clone carrying this T cell receptor beta chain. The antigen is undetermined. This specimen belongs to a study of CD8+CD57+ T cells in acquired aplastic anemia. At the level of the study: Approximately 11 million reads were obtained on average for healthy donor CD4+ cells. Findings of the study overall: No significant patient-versus-control difference appeared in CD8+ Simpson's diversity.

Germline-derived CDR1 and CDR2 are DFQATT and SNEGSKA (reference sequence). This CDR3 is built from 16 residues. V was pared by 1 base and J by 4 bases, with 10 bases of the junction left unmatched. CDR3 and TCR beta VDJ profiling relied on genomic DNA as the template. TCRdb re-analysed the reads in MiXCR, keeping a single row per CDR3 protein. The repertoire holds fewer than 70,000 distinct CDR3 sequences, 54% seen once, with about 8.5% in the top ten. The V call is TRBV20-1, the J call TRBJ2-1, with 7 bases lining up with TRBD2. Specimen: sorted CD4+, CD8+, or CD8+CD57+ T cells (not recorded which) from PBMCs. The receptor comes from a human donor in good health, serving as a control. The CDR3 DNA follows: TGCAGTGCTAGAGCTCAGACTAGCTGGAGATACAATGAGCAGTTCTTC. This encodes CSARAQTSWRYNEQFF.